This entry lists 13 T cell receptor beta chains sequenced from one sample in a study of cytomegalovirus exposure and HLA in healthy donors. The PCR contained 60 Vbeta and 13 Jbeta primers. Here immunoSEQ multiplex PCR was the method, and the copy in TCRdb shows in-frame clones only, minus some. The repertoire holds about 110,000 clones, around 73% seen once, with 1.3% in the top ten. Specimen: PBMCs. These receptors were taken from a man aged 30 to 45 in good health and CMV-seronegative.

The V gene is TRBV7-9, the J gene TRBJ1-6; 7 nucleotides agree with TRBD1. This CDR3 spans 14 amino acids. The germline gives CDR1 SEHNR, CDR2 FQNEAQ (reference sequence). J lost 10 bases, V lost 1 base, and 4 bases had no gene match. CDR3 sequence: CASSLEQGLSPLHF. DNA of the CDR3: TGTGCCAGCAGCTTAGAACAGGGGCTCTCACCCCTCCACTTT. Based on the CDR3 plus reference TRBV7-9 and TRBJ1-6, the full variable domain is DTGVSQNPRHKITKRGQNVTFRCDPISEHNRLYWYRQTLGQGPEFLTYFQNEAQLEKSRLLSDRFSAERPKGSFSTLEIQRTEQGDSAMYLCASSLEQGLSPLHFGNGTRLTVT.

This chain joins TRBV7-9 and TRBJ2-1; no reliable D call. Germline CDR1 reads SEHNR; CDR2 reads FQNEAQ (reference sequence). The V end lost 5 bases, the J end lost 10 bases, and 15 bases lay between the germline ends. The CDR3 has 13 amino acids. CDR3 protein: CASSPPLFTEQFF. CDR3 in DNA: TGTGCCAGCAGCCCCCCGCTGTTTACAGAGCAGTTCTTC.

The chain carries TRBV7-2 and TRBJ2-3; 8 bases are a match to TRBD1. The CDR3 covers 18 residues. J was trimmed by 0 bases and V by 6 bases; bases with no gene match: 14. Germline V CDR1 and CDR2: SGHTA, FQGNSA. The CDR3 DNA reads TGTGCCAGCAGTCGTACCGGGACAGGATTATCTAGCACAGATACGCAGTATTTT. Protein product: CASSRTGTGLSSTDTQYF.

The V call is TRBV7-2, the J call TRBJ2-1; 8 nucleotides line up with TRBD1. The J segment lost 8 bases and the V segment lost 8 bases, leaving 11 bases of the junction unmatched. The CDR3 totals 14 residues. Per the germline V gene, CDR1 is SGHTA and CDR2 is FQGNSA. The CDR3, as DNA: TGTGCCAGCGTCGAGCAGGGGGCGTTCGATGAGCAGTTCTTC. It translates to CASVEQGAFDEQFF.

The CDR3, as DNA: TGTGCCAGCAGACAGGGAGTATTCCACGAGCAGTACTTC. Its protein is CASRQGVFHEQYF. The gene calls are TRBV7-9 and TRBJ2-7, with a tentative D call TRBD1 (6 bases). The germline V and J ends were trimmed by 6 bases and 5 bases, with 14 bases remaining between them. The CDR3 has 13 residues. CDR1 is SEHNR and CDR2 is FQNEAQ in the germline V gene (reference sequence).

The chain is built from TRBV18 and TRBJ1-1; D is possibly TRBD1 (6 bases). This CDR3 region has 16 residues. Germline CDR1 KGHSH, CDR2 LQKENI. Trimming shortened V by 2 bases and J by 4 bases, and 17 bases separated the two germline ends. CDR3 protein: CASSPTLEQGGTEAFF. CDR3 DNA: TGTGCCAGCTCACCAACTCTTGAACAGGGCGGCACTGAAGCTTTCTTT.

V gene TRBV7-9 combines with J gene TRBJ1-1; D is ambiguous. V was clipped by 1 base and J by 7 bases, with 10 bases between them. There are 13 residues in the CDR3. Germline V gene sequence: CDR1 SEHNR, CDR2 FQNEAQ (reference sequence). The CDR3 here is CASSLGEYGEAFF. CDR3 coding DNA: TGTGCCAGCAGCTTAGGGGAGTATGGTGAAGCTTTCTTT.

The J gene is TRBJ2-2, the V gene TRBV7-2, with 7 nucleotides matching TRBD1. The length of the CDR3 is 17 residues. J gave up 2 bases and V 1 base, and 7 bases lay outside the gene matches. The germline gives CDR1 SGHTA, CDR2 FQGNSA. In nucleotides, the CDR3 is TGTGCCAGCAGCTTAGGGAACAGGGGCAGAAACACCGGGGAGCTGTTTTTT. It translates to CASSLGNRGRNTGELFF.

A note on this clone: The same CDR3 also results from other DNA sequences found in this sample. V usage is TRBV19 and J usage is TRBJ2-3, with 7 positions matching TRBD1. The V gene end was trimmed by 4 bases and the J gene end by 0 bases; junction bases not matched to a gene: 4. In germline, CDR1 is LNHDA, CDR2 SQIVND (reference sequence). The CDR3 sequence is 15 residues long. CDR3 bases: TGTGCCAGTAGTACCGGGACAGCCAGCACAGATACGCAGTATTTT. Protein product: CASSTGTASTDTQYF.

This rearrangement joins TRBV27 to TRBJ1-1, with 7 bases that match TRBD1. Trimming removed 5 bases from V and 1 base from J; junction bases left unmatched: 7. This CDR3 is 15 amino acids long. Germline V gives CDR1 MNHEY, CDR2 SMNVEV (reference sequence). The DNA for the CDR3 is TGTGCCAGCAGTCCCGACAGGGTCGGGAACACTGAAGCTTTCTTT. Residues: CASSPDRVGNTEAFF.

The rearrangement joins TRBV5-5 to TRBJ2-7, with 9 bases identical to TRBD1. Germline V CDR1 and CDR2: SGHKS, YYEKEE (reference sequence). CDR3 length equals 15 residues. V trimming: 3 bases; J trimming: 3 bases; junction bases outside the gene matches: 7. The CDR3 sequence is CASSSNRGRVYEQYF. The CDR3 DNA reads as TGTGCCAGCAGCTCAAACAGGGGGCGCGTCTACGAGCAGTACTTC.

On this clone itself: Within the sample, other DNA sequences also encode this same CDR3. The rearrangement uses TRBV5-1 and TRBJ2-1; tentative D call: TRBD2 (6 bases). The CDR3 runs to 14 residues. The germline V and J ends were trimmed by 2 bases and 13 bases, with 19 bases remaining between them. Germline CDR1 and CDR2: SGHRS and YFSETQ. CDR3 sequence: CASSLKGGMGEQFF. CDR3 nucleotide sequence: TGCGCCAGCAGCTTAAAGGGCGGGATGGGTGAACAGTTCTTC.

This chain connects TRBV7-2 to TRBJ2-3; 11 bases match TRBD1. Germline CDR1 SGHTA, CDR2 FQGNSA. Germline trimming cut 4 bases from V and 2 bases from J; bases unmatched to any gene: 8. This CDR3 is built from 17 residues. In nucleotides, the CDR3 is TGTGCCAGCAGCTCGTCCCGGGACAGGGGGTTCACAGATACGCAGTATTTT. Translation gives CASSSSRDRGFTDTQYF.